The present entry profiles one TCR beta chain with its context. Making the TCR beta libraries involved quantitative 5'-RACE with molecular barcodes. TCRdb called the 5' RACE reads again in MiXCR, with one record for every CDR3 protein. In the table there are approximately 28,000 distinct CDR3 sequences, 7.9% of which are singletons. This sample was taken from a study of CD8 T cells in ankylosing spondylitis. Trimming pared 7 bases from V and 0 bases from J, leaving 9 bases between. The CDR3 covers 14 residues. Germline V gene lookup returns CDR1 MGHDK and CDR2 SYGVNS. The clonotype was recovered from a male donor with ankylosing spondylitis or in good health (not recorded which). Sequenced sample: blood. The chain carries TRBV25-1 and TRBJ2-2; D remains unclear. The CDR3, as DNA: TGTGCCAGCACTCGCACTGCGAACACCGGGGAGCTGTTTTTT. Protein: CASTRTANTGELFF.